The clone carrying this T cell receptor (beta chain) was detected once. After thawing and overnight rest, PBMC were stained with GMM-loaded CD1B tetramer, viability dye and anti-CD3 for sorting. The CD1B tetramers carried C32 glucose monomycolate purified from Rhodococcus equi. Before cryopreservation, the sorted PBMC lost their CD14-expressing monocytes. Tetramer-negative cells, 90,000 to 100,000 per donor, were also sorted. The data stem from a study of T cells in tuberculosis. J was trimmed by 7 bases and V by 2 bases; bases with no gene match: 10. Germline V CDR1 and CDR2: MNHEY, SVGAGI. The CDR3 spans 15 residues. The data were produced by immunoSEQ multiplex PCR, yet TCRdb's version contains in-frame clones alone and is incomplete. This sample yields nearly 60,000 clones, of which 88% are seen a single time; just over 20% belongs to the top ten. Study-wide findings and caveats: The stringent gate may have excluded weak CD1B-GMM tetramer binders.

Sequencing was carried out using CD1b-GMM tetramer-negative cells sorted from PBMCs. This receptor was taken from an adult woman with latent tuberculosis. The rearrangement joins TRBV6-5 to TRBJ1-2, with 7 bases identical to TRBD1. Here the CDR3 reads CASSYPGGGGAGYTF. In DNA form, the CDR3 reads TGTGCCAGCAGTTACCCCGGAGGGGGCGGCGCTGGCTACACCTTC.